The sequence of this T cell receptor beta chain was determined in a study of T cell changes during pregnancy in multiple sclerosis. The CDR3 has 15 amino acids. V gave up 5 bases and J gave up 8 bases; unmatched junction bases: 7. Germline V gene sequence: CDR1 LNHNV, CDR2 YYDKDF (reference sequence). Sequencing used immunoSEQ multiplex PCR; TCRdb keeps in-frame clones, though not all of them. The table lists 100,000 or so clones, approximately 90% of them singletons, with more than 1.5% in the top ten. The clonotype originates from a female donor with multiple sclerosis, enrolled in a pregnancy study. The source was peripheral blood, collected after pregnancy. V is TRBV15 and J is TRBJ1-4, with 11 bases lining up with TRBD1. The CDR3 DNA is TGTGCCACCAGCGGTGGGGACAGGGGGACGGAAAAACTGTTTTTT. Translation: CATSGGDRGTEKLFF. The full variable domain, in which reference TRBV15 and TRBJ1-4 provide the parts outside the CDR3, is DAMVIQNPRYQVTQFGKPVTLSCSQTLNHNVMYWYQQKSSQAPKLLFHYYDKDFNNEADTPDNFQSRRPNTSFCFLDIRSPGLGDTAMYLCATSGGDRGTEKLFFGSGTQLSVL.